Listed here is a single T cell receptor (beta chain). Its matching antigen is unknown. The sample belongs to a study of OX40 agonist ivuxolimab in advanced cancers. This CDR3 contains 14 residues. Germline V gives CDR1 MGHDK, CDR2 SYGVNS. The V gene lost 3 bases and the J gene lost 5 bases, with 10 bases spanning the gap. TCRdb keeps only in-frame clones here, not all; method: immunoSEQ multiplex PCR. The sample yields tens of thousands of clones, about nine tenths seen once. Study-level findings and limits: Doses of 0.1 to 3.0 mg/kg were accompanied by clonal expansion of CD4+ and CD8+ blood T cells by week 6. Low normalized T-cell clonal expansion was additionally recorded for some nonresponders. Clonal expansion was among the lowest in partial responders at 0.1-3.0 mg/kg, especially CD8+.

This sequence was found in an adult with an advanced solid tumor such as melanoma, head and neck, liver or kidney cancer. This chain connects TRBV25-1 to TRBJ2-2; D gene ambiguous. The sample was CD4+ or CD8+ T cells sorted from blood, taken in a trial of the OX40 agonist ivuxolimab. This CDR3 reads CASSDPGTTGELFF. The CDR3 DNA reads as TGTGCCAGCAGTGACCCGGGTACTACCGGGGAGCTGTTTTTT.